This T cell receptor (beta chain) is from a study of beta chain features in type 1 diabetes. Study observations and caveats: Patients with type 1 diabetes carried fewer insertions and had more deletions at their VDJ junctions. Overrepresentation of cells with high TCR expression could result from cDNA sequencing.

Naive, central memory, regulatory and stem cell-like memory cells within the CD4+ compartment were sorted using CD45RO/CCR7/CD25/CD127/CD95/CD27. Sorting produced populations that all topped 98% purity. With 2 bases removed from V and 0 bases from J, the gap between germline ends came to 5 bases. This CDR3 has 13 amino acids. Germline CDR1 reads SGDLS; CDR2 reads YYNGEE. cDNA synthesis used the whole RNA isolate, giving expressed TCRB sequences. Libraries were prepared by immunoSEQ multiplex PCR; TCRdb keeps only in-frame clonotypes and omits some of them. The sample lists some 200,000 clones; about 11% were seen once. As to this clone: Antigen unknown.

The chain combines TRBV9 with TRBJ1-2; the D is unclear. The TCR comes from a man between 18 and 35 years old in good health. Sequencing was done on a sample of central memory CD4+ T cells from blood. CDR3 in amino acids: CASSVSANYGYTF. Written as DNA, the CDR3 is TGTGCCAGCAGCGTCAGCGCTAACTATGGCTACACCTTC.